This T cell receptor (beta chain) was documented in a study of T cell repertoires in cytomegalovirus infection. On this clonotype itself: Its antigen remains unknown.

V lost 4 bases to trimming and J lost 1 base, with 19 bases between them. CDR1 and CDR2 (germline): SGHNT, YYREEE (reference sequence). The CDR3 extends over 17 amino acids. TCRdb re-called the reads with MiXCR, one entry per CDR3 protein. The sample yields around 430,000 distinct CDR3 sequences, roughly 42% seen once. The specimen was cultured PBMCs, collected from culture after CMV antigen stimulation. The TCR comes from a human donor in good health (CMV status not recorded). Some clones in this sample may be carry-over from other donors' samples. V usage is TRBV5-4 and J usage is TRBJ2-3; D possibly uses TRBD1 or TRBD2 (6 bases each). The CDR3 region is CASSSPGSGGRTDTQYF. As DNA, the CDR3 is TGTGCCAGCAGCAGCCCCGGGAGTGGGGGCCGCACAGATACGCAGTATTTT. Complete variable domain (other parts from reference TRBV5-4 and TRBJ2-3): ETGVTQSPTHLIKTRGQQVTLRCSSQSGHNTVSWYQQALGQGPQFIFQYYREEENGRGNFPPRFSGLQFPNYSSELNVNALELDDSALYLCASSSPGSGGRTDTQYFGPGTRLTVL.